One sample yielded the 21 T cell receptor beta chains listed below, sequenced in a study of blood T cell repertoires in COVID-19. Sequencing used immunoSEQ multiplex PCR; TCRdb keeps in-frame clones, though not all of them. This table has approximately 150,000 clones, about nine tenths appearing once. Specimen: PBMCs or T cells enriched from blood (not recorded which). The receptors were gathered from a woman aged 40 to 55 who had been exposed to COVID-19.

The V call is TRBV4-1, the J call TRBJ1-1, with a weak D call TRBD1 (6 bases). Deletions cut 2 bases from V and 5 bases from J, with 18 bases between. Germline V gives CDR1 MGHRA, CDR2 YSYEKL. This CDR3 is 16 amino acids long. This chain's CDR3 is CASSQRRGAEWTEAFF. The CDR3 DNA follows: TGCGCCAGCAGCCAACGCAGGGGCGCCGAGTGGACTGAAGCTTTCTTT.

The rearrangement links TRBV18 to TRBJ2-7; D is possibly TRBD1 (6 bases). V lost 4 bases, J lost 7 bases, and 20 bases lay in between. The CDR3 contains 15 residues. Germline V CDR1 and CDR2: KGHSH, LQKENI. The CDR3 sequence is CASSRKTGPVDEQYF. The CDR3 nucleotides read TGTGCCAGCTCACGAAAGACAGGACCTGTGGATGAGCAGTACTTC.

The chain combines TRBV4-1 with TRBJ1-1; D not resolved. This CDR3 region has 14 residues. V lost 4 bases and J lost 1, with 10 bases in between. CDR1 MGHRA and CDR2 YSYEKL come from the germline V gene. CDR3 nucleotides: TGCGCCAGCAGCCTTGGTGGTAGGAACACTGAAGCTTTCTTT. It is translated as CASSLGGRNTEAFF.

This chain connects TRBV12-5 to TRBJ1-3, with D unresolved. Germline-derived CDR1 and CDR2 are LGHNT and FRNRAP. CDR3 size: 15 residues. V was trimmed by 3 bases and J by 0 bases, leaving 9 bases between them. The CDR3, as DNA: TGTGCTAGTGGTTTATCCCTTTCCTCTGGAAACACCATATATTTT. Amino acid sequence: CASGLSLSSGNTIYF.

The chain links TRBV5-4 to TRBJ2-2; 7 nucleotides agree with TRBD1. There are 15 residues in the CDR3. The junction had 6 bases not matched to a gene; V was cut back by 0 bases and J by 7 bases. Germline CDR1 and CDR2: SGHNT and YYREEE (reference sequence). CDR3: CASSLAGQLSGELFF. CDR3 sequence (DNA): TGTGCCAGCAGCTTGGCGGGACAGTTAAGCGGGGAGCTGTTTTTT.

The chain couples TRBV9 to TRBJ1-1; a possible D gene is TRBD1 (5 bases). V lost 7 bases to trimming and J lost 4 bases, with 20 bases between them. The germline V gene encodes CDR1 SGDLS and CDR2 YYNGEE. CDR3 size: 15 residues. The CDR3 DNA reads as TGTGCCAGCCTCGAAAACGGGGGTAAAGTCACTGAAGCTTTCTTT. Translating it yields CASLENGGKVTEAFF. Using reference TRBV9 and TRBJ1-1 for the parts outside the CDR3, the full variable domain is DSGVTQTPKHLITATGQRVTLRCSPRSGDLSVYWYQQSLDQGLQFLIQYYNGEERAKGNILERFSAQQFPDLHSELNLSSLELGDSALYFCASLENGGKVTEAFFGQGTRLTVV.

This chain connects TRBV2 to TRBJ1-5, with D possibly being TRBD1 (5 bases). Per germline, CDR1 SNHLY and CDR2 FYNNEI. The CDR3 is made up of 15 amino acids. V was shortened by 3 bases and J by 1 base, with 10 bases between the two germline ends. CDR3 bases: TGTGCCAGCAGTGAGGAGCGGGGCAGCAATCAGCCCCAGCATTTT. Translating it yields CASSEERGSNQPQHF.

This clone was counted ten times or more. V usage is TRBV6-5 and J usage is TRBJ1-1; D may be TRBD1 (5 bases). Germline CDR1 reads MNHEY; CDR2 reads SVGAGI. This CDR3 has 14 residues. Trimming stripped 8 bases from V and 4 bases from J, with 17 bases between. The CDR3 nucleotides are TGTGCCAGCCAGAATTCCCAGGGAAGCACTGAAGCTTTCTTT. Its translation is CASQNSQGSTEAFF.

The rearrangement links TRBV2 to TRBJ2-5; 9 bases fit TRBD2. Trimming cost V 7 bases and J 2 bases; bases outside gene matches: 5. This CDR3 is 14 amino acids long. Germline V gives CDR1 SNHLY, CDR2 FYNNEI. The CDR3 sequence: CASKASGAQETQYF. CDR3 nucleotide sequence: TGTGCCAGCAAGGCTAGCGGGGCACAAGAGACCCAGTACTTC.

This chain links TRBV7-6 with TRBJ2-1; tentative D call: TRBD2 (5 bases). V shed 1 base and J shed 0 bases, with 10 bases lying between them. Per germline, CDR1 SGHVS and CDR2 FNYEAQ. The CDR3 totals 16 residues. CDR3 DNA sequence: TGTGCCAGCAGCTTAGAGGGAGTGAGCTCCTACAATGAGCAGTTCTTC. It encodes CASSLEGVSSYNEQFF.

The chain carries TRBV19 and TRBJ2-5, with a weak D call TRBD1 (6 bases). With 7 bases removed from V and 6 bases from J, the gap between germline ends came to 15 bases. The CDR3 has 13 amino acids. Looked up from germline, CDR1 is LNHDA and CDR2 is SQIVND (reference sequence). The CDR3 region has the DNA TGTGCCAGTACCTCCCGACAGGCCCAGACCCAGTACTTC. It translates to CASTSRQAQTQYF.

The CDR3 bases are TGTGCCAGCAGGGGCACAGCCGGGACAGCTACGAACACCGGGGAGCTGTTTTTT. Its protein is CASRGTAGTATNTGELFF. V gene TRBV11-2 combines with J gene TRBJ2-2; 7 bases are a match to TRBD1. J lost 0 bases, V lost 6 bases, and 13 bases had no gene match. Per germline, CDR1 SGHAT and CDR2 FQNNGV. The CDR3 is 18 amino acids.

The chain links TRBV6-5 to TRBJ1-6; no clear D gene. This CDR3 has 12 amino acids. Germline lookup yields CDR1 MNHEY and CDR2 SVGAGI. The V end lost 8 bases, the J end lost 7 bases, and 9 bases lay between the germline ends. The CDR3 DNA reads as TGTGCCAGCTCCTACCCCAATTCACCCCTCCACTTT. It encodes CASSYPNSPLHF.

The CDR3, as DNA: TGTGCCGCTAGCGGACAGCCAAACTATGGCTACACCTTC. Translating gives CAASGQPNYGYTF. The chain links TRBV5-4 to TRBJ1-2, with D perhaps TRBD1 (6 bases). V lost 10 bases and J lost 2, with 15 bases in between. CDR3 size: 13 residues. Germline V gene sequence: CDR1 SGHNT, CDR2 YYREEE (reference sequence). The full variable domain, its missing parts supplied by reference TRBV5-4 and TRBJ1-2, is ETGVTQSPTHLIKTRGQQVTLRCSSQSGHNTVSWYQQALGQGPQFIFQYYREEENGRGNFPPRFSGLQFPNYSSELNVNALELDDSALYLCAASGQPNYGYTFGSGTRLTVV.

The V gene is TRBV11-2, the J gene TRBJ1-3, with D possibly TRBD1 on 5 matching bases. The CDR3 runs 17 residues. Germline CDR1 SGHAT, CDR2 FQNNGV. V was clipped by 0 bases and J by 0 bases, with 12 bases between them. CDR3 protein: CASSLERTKNSGNTIYF. The CDR3 nucleotides read TGTGCCAGCAGCTTAGAGAGGACAAAAAACTCTGGAAACACCATATATTTT.

The V and J genes are TRBV9 and TRBJ2-2, with D maybe TRBD1 (6 bases). Germline CDR1 reads SGDLS; CDR2 reads YYNGEE. V lost 3 bases and J 4 bases, leaving 13 bases between the germline ends. This CDR3 comprises 15 residues. In nucleotides, the CDR3 is TGTGCCAGCAGCGACTCCACAGGGCTCACCGGGGAGCTGTTTTTT. This translates into CASSDSTGLTGELFF.

The chain couples TRBV19 to TRBJ1-1, with a possible D match to TRBD1 (5 bases). Germline lookup yields CDR1 LNHDA and CDR2 SQIVND (reference sequence). The CDR3 is 12 residues long. Trimming left V 10 bases short and J 5 bases short, with 14 bases between. CDR3 sequence reads: CATGGGGTEAFF. The CDR3 DNA sequence: TGTGCCACCGGGGGGGGTGGGACTGAAGCTTTCTTT.

The CDR3 DNA follows: TGTGCCACCAGCAGAGAGGGAGAAGCCGCCCATGAGCAGTTCTTC. Its protein product is CATSREGEAAHEQFF. The V gene is TRBV15, the J gene TRBJ2-1; D may be TRBD2 (5 bases). The germline CDR1 and CDR2 sequences are LNHNV and YYDKDF (reference sequence). The V end was cut by 0 bases, the J end by 8 bases, with 14 bases between. The CDR3 runs 15 residues.

The CDR3 here is CASNGRGGELRYTF. CDR3 nucleotides: TGTGCCAGCAATGGACGAGGGGGCGAGCTGCGCTACACCTTC. The V call is TRBV6-5, the J call TRBJ1-2, with 7 nucleotides matching TRBD1. This CDR3 contains 14 residues. Germline CDR1 and CDR2: MNHEY and SVGAGI. J lost 9 bases, V lost 7 bases, and 14 bases had no gene match.

In its sample, this clone was seen once. The CDR3 nucleotides read TGTGCCAGCAGTTTACCCCCGGGACAGGGGATCCATGAGCAGTTCTTC. It translates to CASSLPPGQGIHEQFF. The chain employs TRBV28 and TRBJ2-1; 10 bases agree with TRBD1. The V gene's germline CDR1 is MDHEN and CDR2 SYDVKM. This CDR3 has 16 amino acids. V shed 2 bases and J 8 bases; nucleotides not matched to a gene: 9.

The chain uses TRBV10-3 and TRBJ2-3, with no clear D. Trimming shortened V by 2 bases and J by 7 bases, and 7 bases separated the two germline ends. The CDR3 is 12 amino acids. CDR1 and CDR2 (germline): ENHRY, SYGVKD. The CDR3 region is CAISEIDYTQYF. The CDR3 DNA follows: TGTGCCATCAGTGAGATTGACTATACGCAGTATTTT.